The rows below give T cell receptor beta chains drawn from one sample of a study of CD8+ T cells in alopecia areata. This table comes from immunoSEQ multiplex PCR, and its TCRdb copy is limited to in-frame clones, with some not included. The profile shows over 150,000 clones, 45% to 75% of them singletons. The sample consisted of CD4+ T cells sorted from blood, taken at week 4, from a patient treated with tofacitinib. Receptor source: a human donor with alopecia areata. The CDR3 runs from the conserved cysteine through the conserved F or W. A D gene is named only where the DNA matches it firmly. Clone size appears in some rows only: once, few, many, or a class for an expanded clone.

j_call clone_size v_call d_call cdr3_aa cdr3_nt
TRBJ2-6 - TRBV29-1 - CSVEELRLSGANVLTF TGCAGCGTTGAAGAACTGCGACTCTCTGGGGCCAACGTCCTGACTTTC
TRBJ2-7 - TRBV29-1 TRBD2 CSVDTSDEQYF TGCAGCGTTGACACTAGCGACGAGCAGTACTTC
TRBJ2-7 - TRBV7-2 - CASSPYSILSYEQYF TGTGCCAGCAGCCCATACTCGATACTCTCCTACGAGCAGTACTTC
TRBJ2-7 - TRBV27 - CASSFFMSNEQYF TGTGCCAGCAGTTTCTTTATGAGCAACGAGCAGTACTTC
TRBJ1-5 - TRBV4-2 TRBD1 CASSQGGTGVKNNQPQHF TGTGCCAGCAGCCAAGGGGGGACAGGGGTGAAGAACAATCAGCCCCAGCATTTT
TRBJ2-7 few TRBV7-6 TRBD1 CASSLGTGQGPYEQYF TGTGCCAGCAGCTTAGGAACGGGACAGGGACCCTACGAGCAGTACTTC
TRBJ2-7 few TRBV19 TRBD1 CASSGTGVSSYEQYF TGTGCCAGTAGCGGGACAGGGGTTAGCTCCTACGAGCAGTACTTC
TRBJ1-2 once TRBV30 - CAWSVQEGGGYTF TGTGCCTGGAGTGTACAGGAAGGGGGAGGCTACACCTTC
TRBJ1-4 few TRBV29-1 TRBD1 CSVDRDSNEKLFF TGCAGCGTGGACCGGGACAGTAATGAAAAACTGTTTTTT
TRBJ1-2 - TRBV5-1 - CASRAEYGYTF TGCGCCAGCCGGGCGGAGTATGGCTACACCTTC
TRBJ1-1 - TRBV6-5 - CASGLQGFNTEAFF TGTGCCAGCGGGCTACAGGGCTTCAACACTGAAGCTTTCTTT
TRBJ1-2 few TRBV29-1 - CSVGGKMLNYGYTF TGCAGCGTGGGGGGGAAGATGCTTAACTATGGCTACACCTTC
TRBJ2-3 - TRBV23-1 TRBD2 CASSQSRGLAGASSTDTQYF TGCGCCAGCAGTCAATCTCGGGGACTAGCGGGGGCCTCTAGCACAGATACGCAGTATTTT
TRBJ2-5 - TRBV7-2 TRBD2 CASSFRTSGGARETQYF TGTGCCAGCAGCTTCCGGACTAGCGGGGGGGCCCGGGAGACCCAGTACTTC
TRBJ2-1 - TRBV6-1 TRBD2 CASKSLSGGHLGQFF TGTGCCAGCAAGTCCCTTAGCGGGGGCCATTTAGGGCAGTTCTTC
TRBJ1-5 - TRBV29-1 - CSVGGGGRQPQHF TGCAGCGTTGGTGGGGGGGGGAGGCAGCCCCAGCATTTT
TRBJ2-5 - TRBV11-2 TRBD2 CASSRRLAREETQYF TGTGCCAGCAGCCGCCGACTAGCGCGAGAAGAGACCCAGTACTTC
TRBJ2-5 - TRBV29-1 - CSVGGAQETQYF TGCAGCGTTGGGGGGGCCCAAGAGACCCAGTACTTC
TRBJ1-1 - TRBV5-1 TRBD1 CASSPRTGRMNTEAFF TGCGCCAGCAGCCCCCGGACAGGGCGCATGAACACTGAAGCTTTCTTT
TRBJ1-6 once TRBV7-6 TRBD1 CASSPQGRYNSPLHF TGTGCCAGCAGCCCACAGGGGAGGTATAATTCACCCCTCCACTTT
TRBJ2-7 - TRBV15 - CATSRDRRAPYEQYF TGTGCCACCAGCAGAGATCGTCGGGCGCCCTACGAGCAGTACTTC
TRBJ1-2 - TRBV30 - CAWSPLLGDGYTF TGTGCCTGGAGTCCACTACTGGGGGATGGCTACACCTTC
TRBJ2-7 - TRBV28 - CASSLPSPLKSSYEQYF TGTGCCAGCAGTTTACCTTCCCCCCTCAAGAGCTCCTACGAGCAGTACTTC
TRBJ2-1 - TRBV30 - CACLGDNEQFF TGTGCCTGCTTGGGTGACAATGAGCAGTTCTTC
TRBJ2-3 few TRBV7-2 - CASSRLADTQYF TGTGCCAGTAGTCGACTAGCAGATACGCAGTATTTT
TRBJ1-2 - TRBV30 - CAWSVRHTNYGYTF TGTGCCTGGAGTGTGCGCCATACGAACTATGGCTACACCTTC
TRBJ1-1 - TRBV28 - CASSLSAGAGTEAFF TGTGCCAGCAGTTTATCGGCGGGGGCAGGGACTGAAGCTTTCTTT
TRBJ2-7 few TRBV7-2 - CASSQGNGVKQYF TGCGCCAGCAGCCAAGGGAACGGGGTCAAGCAGTACTTC
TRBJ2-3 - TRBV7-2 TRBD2 CASSLRGGGTDTQYF TGTGCCAGCAGCTTACGCGGGGGTGGCACAGATACGCAGTATTTT
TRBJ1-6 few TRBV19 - CASSTRVNSPLHF TGTGCCAGTAGTACCAGGGTGAATTCACCCCTCCACTTT
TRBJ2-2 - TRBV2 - CASSEARRPLETGELFF TGTGCCAGCAGTGAAGCGCGGAGACCATTAGAGACCGGGGAGCTGTTTTTT
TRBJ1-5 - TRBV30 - CAWNHRQGGQPQHF TGTGCCTGGAATCATCGGCAGGGTGGACAGCCCCAGCATTTT
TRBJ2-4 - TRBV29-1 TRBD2 CSVAVRRFGEGNIQYF TGCAGCGTTGCGGTCCGGCGGTTCGGGGAGGGAAACATTCAGTACTTC
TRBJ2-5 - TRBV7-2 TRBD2 CASSLRGGRETQYF TGTGCCAGCAGCTTACGGGGGGGCAGGGAGACCCAGTACTTC
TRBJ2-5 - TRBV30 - CAWSLRGETQYF TGTGCCTGGAGTCTAAGGGGGGAGACCCAGTACTTC
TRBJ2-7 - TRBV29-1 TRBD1 CSVRDRGYEQYF TGCAGCGTTCGGGACAGGGGCTACGAGCAGTACTTC
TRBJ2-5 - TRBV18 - CASSPPSRVQETQYF TGTGCCAGCTCACCACCGAGCAGGGTCCAAGAGACCCAGTACTTC
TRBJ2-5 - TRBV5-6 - CASSSAGHPGETQYF TGTGCCAGCAGCTCGGCCGGACACCCCGGAGAGACCCAGTACTTC
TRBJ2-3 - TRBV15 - CATSRETGLEKTQYF TGTGCCACCAGCAGAGAGACAGGTCTGGAGAAGACGCAGTATTTT
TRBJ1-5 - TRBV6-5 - CASGRGRSNQPQHF TGTGCCAGCGGACGAGGGAGAAGCAATCAGCCCCAGCATTTT
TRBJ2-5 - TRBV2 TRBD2 CASSTLASGGRETQYF TGTGCCAGCAGTACCCTAGCGAGCGGGGGGCGCGAGACCCAGTACTTC
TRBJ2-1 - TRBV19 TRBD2 CASRRITSGGLHRGEQFF TGTGCCAGTAGGCGCATTACTAGCGGGGGCTTGCATAGGGGTGAGCAGTTCTTC
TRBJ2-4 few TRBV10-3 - CAISVGRAENIQYF TGTGCCATCAGTGTGGGCAGGGCGGAAAACATTCAGTACTTC
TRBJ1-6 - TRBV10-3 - CAISEVVSRSAPLHF TGTGCCATCAGTGAGGTGGTCAGCCGGTCGGCACCCCTCCACTTT
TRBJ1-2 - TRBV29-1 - CSVRELDGYGYTF TGCAGCGTTCGCGAACTGGACGGCTATGGCTACACCTTC
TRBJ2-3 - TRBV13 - CASSPPWDTQYF TGTGCCAGCAGCCCCCCATGGGATACGCAGTATTTT
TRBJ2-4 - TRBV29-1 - CSVGGRYF TGCAGCGTTGGGGGCCGCTACTTC
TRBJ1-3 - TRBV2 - CASGGSTGNTIYF TGTGCCAGTGGGGGAAGTACTGGAAACACCATATATTTT
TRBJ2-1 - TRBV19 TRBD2 CASRLQFGLAGNEQFF TGTGCCAGTAGACTCCAGTTCGGACTAGCGGGAAATGAGCAGTTCTTC
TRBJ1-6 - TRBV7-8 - CASSSRGPNSPLHF TGTGCCAGCAGCTCCCGGGGGCCTAATTCACCCCTCCACTTT
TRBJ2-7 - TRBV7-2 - CASSLVHEQYF TGTGCCAGCAGCTTAGTGCACGAGCAGTACTTC
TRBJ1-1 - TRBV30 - CAWSQGRSTEAFF TGTGCCTGGAGTCAGGGAAGAAGCACTGAAGCTTTCTTT
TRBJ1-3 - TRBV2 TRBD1 CASTRDSHGNTIYF TGTGCCAGCACCCGGGACAGCCATGGAAACACCATATATTTT
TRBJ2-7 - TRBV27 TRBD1 CASEPRGQGLGEQYF TGTGCCAGCGAGCCACGAGGACAGGGTTTAGGGGAGCAGTACTTC
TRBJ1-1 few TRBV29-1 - CSVRREINTEAFF TGCAGCGTGAGAAGGGAGATAAACACTGAAGCTTTCTTT
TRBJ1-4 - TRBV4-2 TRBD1 CASSLGQGHEKLFF TGTGCCAGCAGCCTAGGACAGGGGCACGAAAAACTGTTTTTT
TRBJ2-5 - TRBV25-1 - CASSDWTGMGTQYF TGTGCCAGCAGTGATTGGACTGGGATGGGGACCCAGTACTTC
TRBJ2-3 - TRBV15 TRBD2 CATSRKKRGAGTDTQYF TGTGCCACCAGCAGGAAGAAGCGGGGGGCAGGGACAGATACGCAGTATTTT
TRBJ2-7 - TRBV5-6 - CASSLRFYEQYF TGTGCCAGCAGCTTGAGGTTTTACGAGCAGTACTTC